One and the same sample provided the 9 T cell receptor beta chains below, sequenced in a study of shared clonotypes between healthy human individuals. Data came from immunoSEQ multiplex PCR; TCRdb stores just in-frame clones and leaves some out. The repertoire consists of over 2,000,000 clones, with about 93% occurring once and the leading ten covering more than 1.5%. Terminally differentiated effector memory CD45RA+ cells were left out of the naive CD8 fraction, which was CD45RO-negative and positively selected for CCR7. Sample: naive CD8+ T cells from PBMCs. The receptors come from a young man in good health. Some clones in this sample may be carry-over from other donors' samples.

For this clone: Other DNA sequences in the sample encode the same CDR3. The V gene is TRBV2, the J gene TRBJ2-1; D gene ambiguous. Germline lookup yields CDR1 SNHLY and CDR2 FYNNEI. V shed 8 bases and J shed 1 base, with 3 bases lying between them. This CDR3 contains 11 residues. CDR3 in amino acids: CASLSYNEQFF. CDR3 nucleotides: TGTGCCAGCCTATCCTACAATGAGCAGTTCTTC.

The chain combines TRBV11-2 with TRBJ2-1; 8 bases match TRBD1. From germline, CDR1 is SGHAT and CDR2 FQNNGV. Trimming cost V 3 bases and J 4 bases; bases outside gene matches: 2. The CDR3 spans 14 residues. The CDR3 nucleotides read TGTGCCAGCAGCTTGACAGGGGCGTACAATGAGCAGTTCTTC. Amino acids: CASSLTGAYNEQFF.

The chain is built from TRBV15 and TRBJ2-2, with 13 bases matching TRBD2. This CDR3 contains 17 residues. Germline assignment: CDR1 LNHNV and CDR2 YYDKDF (reference sequence). Losses at the gene ends were 5 bases for V and 2 bases for J; bases not matched to a gene: 5. The CDR3 DNA follows: TGTGCCACCAGCGAGGGACTAGCGGGACCCAACACCGGGGAGCTGTTTTTT. It yields the protein CATSEGLAGPNTGELFF.

The chain joins TRBV10-3 to TRBJ2-1; D not resolved. V was trimmed by 2 bases and J by 6 bases, leaving 11 bases between them. Looked up from germline, CDR1 is ENHRY and CDR2 is SYGVKD. This CDR3 region has 14 residues. CDR3 sequence (DNA): TGTGCCATCAGTGAGCCTCTTTGGGCCAATGAGCAGTTCTTC. Translation gives CAISEPLWANEQFF.

This chain connects TRBV4-1 to TRBJ2-7; 9 bases map to TRBD1. From germline, CDR1 is MGHRA and CDR2 YSYEKL. V dropped 1 base and J dropped 1; count of bases not matched to a gene: 11. CDR3 length: 18 amino acids. The CDR3 region has the DNA TGCGCCAGCAGCCAAGCCTTTTCGGGACAGGGAAGGTCCTACGAGCAGTACTTC. Amino acid sequence: CASSQAFSGQGRSYEQYF.

J is TRBJ2-7 and V is TRBV13, with D hard to call. CDR3 length: 12 amino acids. Trimming stripped 3 bases from V and 7 bases from J, with 10 bases between. CDR1 and CDR2 from the germline V gene are PRHDT and FYEKMQ (reference sequence). CDR3 sequence (DNA): TGTGCCAGCAGCTTGGACCTTGGGGAGCAGTACTTC. This gives the protein CASSLDLGEQYF.

This rearrangement joins TRBV21-1 to TRBJ1-5. TRBV21-1 constitutes a pseudogene. This CDR3 comprises 14 residues. The CDR3 loop reads CAGKGGRGNQPQHF. DNA for the CDR3: TGTGCCGGCAAGGGGGGTAGGGGCAATCAGCCCCAGCATTTT.

This chain uses TRBV11-2 with TRBJ2-1; the D gene is possibly TRBD1 (5 bases). Germline loops: CDR1 SGHAT, CDR2 FQNNGV. V dropped 4 bases and J dropped 8 bases, with 9 bases sitting between them. The CDR3 runs to 12 residues. The CDR3 region is CASSSRGDEQFF. The CDR3 DNA reads TGTGCCAGCAGCTCAAGGGGCGATGAGCAGTTCTTC.

The chain has TRBV27 and TRBJ2-7, with D possibly being TRBD1 (6 bases). This CDR3 comprises 15 residues. V shed 3 bases and J shed 2 bases, with 14 bases lying between them. From germline, CDR1 is MNHEY and CDR2 SMNVEV (reference sequence). This chain's CDR3 is CASSLVETGTYEQYF. The CDR3, as DNA: TGTGCCAGCAGTTTGGTAGAGACAGGTACCTACGAGCAGTACTTC.